The clone carrying this T cell receptor beta chain was found many times. The time point was: patch test 2, 6 weeks after DPC sensitization. The treatment was: therapeutic diphenylcyclopropenone sensitization with weekly scalp DPC. This CDR3 contains 18 residues. Between the trimmed V and J ends, which lost 7 bases and 0 bases, there was a span of 23 bases. In germline, CDR1 is MDHEN, CDR2 SYDVKM. This specimen comes from a study of human T cells and chemical hapten exposure. TCRdb re-derived calls from the RACE reads in MiXCR, one entry per CDR3 protein. The data show tens of thousands of distinct CDR3 sequences, about 3% seen once.

The receptor comes from a man aged 40-49 years with alopecia areata. Some clones in this sample may be carry-over from other donors' samples. The specimen comprised whole blood, sampled in connection with sensitization to the hapten diphenylcyclopropenone (DPC). The chain uses TRBV28 and TRBJ2-3; D possibly corresponds to TRBD2 (6 bases). CDR3 in DNA: TGTGCCAGCACCTCAACTATTGGGGGGTTTTTTAGCACAGATACGCAGTATTTT. Translating gives CASTSTIGGFFSTDTQYF.